Listed below are T cell receptor beta chains from one sample, sequenced in a study of neoadjuvant anti-PD-1 for oral cavity cancer. The protocol was immunoSEQ multiplex PCR, while the TCRdb copy is restricted to in-frame clones and leaves out a portion. The sample consists of some 15,000 clones, approximately 61% of them appearing once. The material was PBMCs, obtained before nivolumab (anti-PD-1) treatment. The receptors shown here come from a person between 40 and 80 years old with oral cavity squamous cell carcinoma. Both conserved end residues are part of each CDR3. Each record gives: clone size, J gene, V gene, D gene, CDR3 DNA, CDR3 protein. D genes are given only for firm matches. Size tells how often a clone was seen (once, few, many) or the class of an expanded clone, and some rows leave it out.

>-|TRBJ1-5|TRBV5-1|-
TGCGCCAGCAGGGCTGGAGCTGGGGAAGATCAGCCCCAGCATTTT
CASRAGAGEDQPQHF
>medium-sized|TRBJ2-2|TRBV7-3|TRBD2
TGTGCCAGCGGTGGACTAGCGGAGGGTAGAGGGGAGCTGTTTTTT
CASGGLAEGRGELFF
>-|TRBJ2-7|TRBV9|-
TGTGCCAGCAGCGTGGACATTAGCTCCTACGAGCAGTACTTC
CASSVDISSYEQYF
>-|TRBJ2-2|TRBV6-1|TRBD1
TGTGCCAGCAGTGGTGGGACAGGGAGTCCCGGGGAGCTGTTTTTT
CASSGGTGSPGELFF
>-|TRBJ1-1|TRBV10-1|-
TGCGCCAGCAGTGTGGGGGGCCGCACTGAAGCTTTCTTT
CASSVGGRTEAFF
>-|TRBJ2-4|TRBV11-2|-
TGTGCCAGCAGCTTATATAGCGACGCACCCAAAAACATTCAGTACTTC
CASSLYSDAPKNIQYF
>once|TRBJ2-1|TRBV11-3|-
TGTGCCAGCAGCTTAGATCACAATGAGCAGTTCTTC
CASSLDHNEQFF
>-|TRBJ2-3|TRBV5-1|TRBD1
TGCGCCAGCAGCCAGGGGGTAGATACGCAGTATTTT
CASSQGVDTQYF
>-|TRBJ2-7|TRBV6-6|TRBD2
TGTGCCAGCAGTAGCGGGATACGTTCCTACGAGCAGTACTTC
CASSSGIRSYEQYF
>-|TRBJ1-1|TRBV27|-
TGTGCCAGCAGTTTAGGACCTGAAGCTTTCTTT
CASSLGPEAFF
>-|TRBJ2-3|TRBV5-1|-
TGCGCCAGCAGCTTGGACAGCTACACAGATACGCAGTATTTT
CASSLDSYTDTQYF
>few|TRBJ1-3|TRBV5-1|TRBD1
TGCGCCAGCAGCCTGACAGGGATCCTCTCTGGAAACACCATATATTTT
CASSLTGILSGNTIYF
>-|TRBJ2-7|TRBV28|-
TGTGCCAGCAGTTTAAGGGGCCAGACTTACGAGCAGTACTTC
CASSLRGQTYEQYF
>-|TRBJ2-5|TRBV7-8|-
TGTGCCAGCAGCTTAAGGTTGGGGAGAGGGCTAGAGACCCAGTACTTC
CASSLRLGRGLETQYF
>-|TRBJ1-3|TRBV7-9|-
TGTGCCAGCAGCTCACAGGCCGGGAGCTCTGGAAACACCATATATTTT
CASSSQAGSSGNTIYF
>few|TRBJ2-5|TRBV20-1|-
TGCAGTGCTAGGACCGGGGAGACCCAGTACTTC
CSARTGETQYF
>-|TRBJ2-7|TRBV25-1|-
TGTGCCAGCAGTGAATCCGGACGAGAGGACGAGCAGTACTTC
CASSESGREDEQYF
>few|TRBJ1-6|TRBV28|-
TGTGCCAGCAGTTTTGTCGGCGGCAGAAATTCACCCCTCCACTTT
CASSFVGGRNSPLHF
>-|TRBJ1-1|TRBV9|-
TGTGCCAGCAGCGCTGGGGGGTTATACCGGAACACTGAAGCTTTCTTT
CASSAGGLYRNTEAFF
>once|TRBJ1-5|TRBV19|TRBD1
TGTGCCAGTAGTATAGTCGGGAGGGGGACAGGGGGCAGCCAGCCCCAGCATTTT
CASSIVGRGTGGSQPQHF
>-|TRBJ2-1|TRBV6-4|TRBD1
TGTGCCAGCAGTCCGGACAGGGGCAATGAGCAGTTCTTC
CASSPDRGNEQFF
>-|TRBJ1-2|TRBV18|TRBD1
TGTGCCAGCTCACCCAACACAGGGGGTCGGGGCTACACCTTC
CASSPNTGGRGYTF
>few|TRBJ1-1|TRBV5-1|-
TGCGCCAGCAGCTCCGGGGATTTAAGCACTGAAGCTTTCTTT
CASSSGDLSTEAFF
>-|TRBJ1-1|TRBV9|-
TGTGCCAGCAGACCTGACCGGACCCCTAGGCACTTGAACACTGAAGCTTTCTTT
CASRPDRTPRHLNTEAFF
>-|TRBJ1-4|TRBV4-2|-
TGTGCCAGCAGCATCTACTTGAGACATTCTGAAAAACTGTTTTTT
CASSIYLRHSEKLFF
>once|TRBJ2-5|TRBV5-1|-
TGCGCCAGCAGCTTAGGTCTGACGGGGGTCCAAGAGACCCAGTACTTC
CASSLGLTGVQETQYF
>-|TRBJ2-4|TRBV6-5|-
TGTGCCAGCAGTTACTCCGCAGGGGTGGGGAGTGACATTCAGTACTTC
CASSYSAGVGSDIQYF
>once|TRBJ2-5|TRBV7-2|TRBD2
TGTGCCAGCAGCTTTACTAGCGGGTATCAAGAGACCCAGTACTTC
CASSFTSGYQETQYF
>-|TRBJ2-7|TRBV11-2|-
TGTGCCAGCAGCTTCTCAGGTTCAAGCTCCTACGAGCAGTACTTC
CASSFSGSSSYEQYF
>few|TRBJ2-2|TRBV18|TRBD1
TGTGCCAGCTCACCGGGGACAGACAACACCGGGGAGCTGTTTTTT
CASSPGTDNTGELFF
>-|TRBJ1-2|TRBV25-1|-
TGTGCCAGCACCGATGATGAACAGGTCAGGGGCTATGGCTACACCTTC
CASTDDEQVRGYGYTF
>few|TRBJ1-2|TRBV19|-
TGTGCCAGTAGCTTTTGGGCCGGCTACACCTTC
CASSFWAGYTF
>few|TRBJ2-3|TRBV5-4|TRBD1
TGTGCCAGCAGCCAGGGACAGGGGGCAGGTGCAGATACGCAGTATTTT
CASSQGQGAGADTQYF
>few|TRBJ2-2|TRBV5-4|-
TGTGCCAGCAGCTCGGGGAGGGGGCGGACCACCGGGGAGCTGTTTTTT
CASSSGRGRTTGELFF
>-|TRBJ1-6|TRBV7-6|-
TGTGCCAGCAGCTTCCGACAGTATAATTCACCCCTCCACTTT
CASSFRQYNSPLHF
>-|TRBJ1-1|TRBV19|-
TGTGCCAGTAGTATAGCCAGACCCATGAACACTGAAGCTTTCTTT
CASSIARPMNTEAFF
>-|TRBJ1-2|TRBV7-3|-
TGTGCCAGCACCTACGTTGAACGGTACTCTAACTATGGCTACACCTTC
CASTYVERYSNYGYTF
>-|TRBJ2-1|TRBV14|TRBD2
TGTGCCAGCAGCCAACCACGACTAGCGGGAGGCTACGGAGGGGGAAATGAGCAGTTCTTC
CASSQPRLAGGYGGGNEQFF
>-|TRBJ2-5|TRBV7-2|-
TGTGCCAGCAGCTTAGTACAGGGAGAGACCCAGTACTTC
CASSLVQGETQYF
>-|TRBJ1-1|TRBV6-1|-
TGTGCCAGCAGTGCTGCAGGGCACGCCGCGAACACTGAAGCTTTCTTT
CASSAAGHAANTEAFF
>-|TRBJ2-5|TRBV28|-
TGTGCCAGCAGTCCCGTTATGGACTATGCCCAAGAGACCCAGTACTTC
CASSPVMDYAQETQYF
>-|TRBJ2-3|TRBV5-4|-
TGTGCCAGCAGCCAGGAAGGTGGGAGGCCCACAGATACGCAGTATTTT
CASSQEGGRPTDTQYF
>-|TRBJ2-7|TRBV6-1|-
TGTGCCAGCAGTGAGCCCAGAGGGGCCTCCTACGAGCAGTACTTC
CASSEPRGASYEQYF
>-|TRBJ1-1|TRBV7-8|-
TGTGCCAGCAGCTTAGCTCTAGGGAGGGACACTGAAGCTTTCTTT
CASSLALGRDTEAFF
>once|TRBJ2-1|TRBV11-3|-
TGTGCCAGCAGTCCGCCGTACCCTAGCGCCCCTCACAATGAGCAGTTCTTC
CASSPPYPSAPHNEQFF
>once|TRBJ1-1|TRBV2|-
TGTGCCAGCAGAGAAACCGGGCGCACTGAAGCTTTCTTT
CASRETGRTEAFF
>-|TRBJ2-1|TRBV29-1|-
TGCAGCGTTGAAGGGCCGGGGAGCTCCTACAATGAGCAGTTCTTC
CSVEGPGSSYNEQFF
>few|TRBJ2-1|TRBV7-9|-
TGTGCCAGCAGCTGGCCCTACAATGAGCAGTTCTTC
CASSWPYNEQFF
>-|TRBJ2-5|TRBV10-2|-
TGCGCCAGCAGTGACGCGGAGGGGGCTGAGGAGACCCAGTACTTC
CASSDAEGAEETQYF
>-|TRBJ1-2|TRBV7-2|-
TGTGCCAGCACCGGGGCCGCCTATGGCTACACCTTC
CASTGAAYGYTF
>-|TRBJ2-3|TRBV5-6|-
TGTGCCAGCAGCTTGAAGTCCGGGGCTAGCACAGATACGCAGTATTTT
CASSLKSGASTDTQYF
>-|TRBJ2-1|TRBV6-6|TRBD2
TGTGCCAGCAGTTACTCTGGCGGGAGCTCCTACAATGAGCAGTTCTTC
CASSYSGGSSYNEQFF
>-|TRBJ1-4|TRBV5-1|TRBD1
TGCGCCAGCAGCTCCACAGGGGCAACTAATGAAAAACTGTTTTTT
CASSSTGATNEKLFF
>-|TRBJ1-5|TRBV6-1|-
TGTGCCAGCAGCCTGGAGGGTGGGGAAAATCAGCCCCAGCATTTT
CASSLEGGENQPQHF
>few|TRBJ1-6|TRBV7-9|-
TGTGCCAGCAGCTTCACCCAGGGTTCACCCCTCCACTTT
CASSFTQGSPLHF
>-|TRBJ2-6|TRBV6-6|-
TGTGCCAGCGGGAGACGCTCTGGGGCCAACGTCCTGACTTTC
CASGRRSGANVLTF
>-|TRBJ2-7|TRBV4-1|-
TGCGCCAGCAGCCAAGATCTGAACTACGAGCAGTACTTC
CASSQDLNYEQYF
>-|TRBJ2-2|TRBV6-1|-
TGTGCCAGCAGCTGGGGGAGAACGAACACCGGGGAGCTGTTTTTT
CASSWGRTNTGELFF
>-|TRBJ1-6|TRBV10-3|-
TGTGCCATCAGTGATCCCTCACCCCTCCACTTT
CAISDPSPLHF
>-|TRBJ1-2|TRBV4-1|TRBD1
TGCGCCAGCAGCCAAGATATACAGGGGGCGCAGGAGGGCGGCTACACCTTC
CASSQDIQGAQEGGYTF